The 15 T cell receptor beta chains listed next were all sequenced from one sample in a study of blood T cells in healthy people across ages. A second PCR, run for roughly 6 to 11 cycles, used a sample-barcoded 5' primer plus a J-beta primer mix. TCRdb independently ran MiXCR on the 5' RACE reads; one entry per CDR3 protein. The sample carries more than 900,000 distinct CDR3 sequences, about 29% recorded once. The same sample was also used in a study of T cells of mothers and their children.

Sample: blood. These receptor sequences come from a middle-aged woman in good health.

This clonotype appeared many times. The CDR3 loop is CSVGTSTSGYTF. In DNA, the CDR3 is TGCAGCGTTGGGACATCTACTAGTGGCTACACCTTC. The rearrangement joins TRBV29-1 to TRBJ1-2; maybe TRBD1 (5 bases). Germline values: CDR1 SQVTM, CDR2 ANQGSEA. V was shortened by 4 bases and J by 7 bases, with 13 bases between the two germline ends. The CDR3 runs to 12 residues. Full variable domain (remainder filled in from reference TRBV29-1 and TRBJ1-2): SAVISQKPSRDICQRGTSLTIQCQVDSQVTMMFWYRQQPGQSLTLIATANQGSEATYESGFVIDKFPISRPNLTFSTLTVSNMSPEDSSIYLCSVGTSTSGYTFGSGTRLTVV.

This clonotype has more than one count but fewer than ten. The chain employs TRBV29-1 and TRBJ1-1; D remains unclear. This CDR3 comprises 13 residues. Germline-derived CDR1 and CDR2 are SQVTM and ANQGSEA. V lost 1 base and J lost 6, with 12 bases in between. CDR3 nucleotides: TGCAGCGTTGAAGTGGCGCCTGGCGCTGAAGCTTTCTTT. Its protein product is CSVEVAPGAEAFF.

This clonotype was recorded many times. The genes are TRBV28 and TRBJ2-7, with D possibly being TRBD1 or TRBD2 (6 bases each). The CDR3 length is 14 residues. The V gene's germline CDR1 is MDHEN and CDR2 SYDVKM. V was pared by 8 bases and J by 4 bases, with 18 bases between. CDR3 residues: CASSSGRGQYEQYF. As DNA, the CDR3 is TGTGCCAGCTCCTCAGGCCGGGGGCAGTACGAGCAGTACTTC. Filled out from reference TRBV28 and TRBJ2-7, the complete variable domain reads DVKVTQSSRYLVKRTGEKVFLECVQDMDHENMFWYRQDPGLGLRLIYFSYDVKMKEKGDIPEGYSVSREKKERFSLILESASTNQTSMYLCASSSGRGQYEQYFGPGTRLTVT.

In its sample, this clonotype was seen a few times. The V gene is TRBV7-3, the J gene TRBJ2-5, with 7 bases lining up with TRBD2. Germline CDR1 SGHTA, CDR2 FQGTGA. The CDR3 extends over 16 amino acids. J gave up 4 bases and V 1 base, and 9 bases lay outside the gene matches. The CDR3, as DNA: TGTGCCAGCAGCTTAAGCCAGCGGGGCGAGGGAGAGACCCAGTACTTC. Its translation: CASSLSQRGEGETQYF.

The V call is TRBV5-1, the J call TRBJ1-2; 7 nucleotides align to TRBD1. Germline trimming cut 4 bases from V and 6 bases from J; bases unmatched to any gene: 12. Germline CDR1 SGHRS, CDR2 YFSETQ. The CDR3 extends over 15 amino acids. CDR3: CASSRGTETLHGYTF. The CDR3 DNA reads TGCGCCAGCAGCCGAGGGACAGAAACCCTCCATGGCTACACCTTC.

The V gene is TRBV20-1, the J gene TRBJ1-1; 7 bases agree with TRBD1. The V segment lost 5 bases and the J segment 2 bases; nucleotides outside the gene matches: 11. The length of the CDR3 is 15 residues. Germline V gives CDR1 DFQATT, CDR2 SNEGSKA (reference sequence). The CDR3, as DNA: TGCAGTGCTCCTGGGCCGCACAGGGGAAACACTGAAGCTTTCTTT. Translated, it gives CSAPGPHRGNTEAFF.

This clonotype has a count of ten or more. The chain has TRBV5-1 and TRBJ2-7; TRBD1 is a possible D gene (6 bases). Trimming pared 3 bases from V and 1 base from J, leaving 8 bases between. This CDR3 has 13 amino acids. Germline lookup yields CDR1 SGHRS and CDR2 YFSETQ. The CDR3 here is CASSWDMSYEQYF. The CDR3 DNA reads TGCGCCAGCAGCTGGGACATGTCCTACGAGCAGTACTTC. Full variable domain (outside the CDR3, taken from reference TRBV5-1 and TRBJ2-7): KAGVTQTPRYLIKTRGQQVTLSCSPISGHRSVSWYQQTPGQGLQFLFEYFSETQRNKGNFPGRFSGRQFSNSRSEMNVSTLELGDSALYLCASSWDMSYEQYFGPGTRLTVT.

This clonotype was observed many times. CDR3 region: CASSQAAVLDGYTF. In DNA, the CDR3 is TGTGCCAGCAGCCAAGCGGCGGTTCTTGATGGCTACACCTTC. V is TRBV3-1 and J is TRBJ1-2, with D unclear. CDR3 length: 14 residues. Germline CDR1 and CDR2: LGHDT and YNNKEL (reference sequence). Trimming cost V 1 base and J 6 bases, with 12 bases left between them.

J is TRBJ2-7 and V is TRBV6-1; 11 bases line up with TRBD2. Trimming removed 6 bases from V and 0 bases from J; junction bases left unmatched: 13. CDR1 and CDR2 (germline): MNHNS, SASEGT. The CDR3 runs 18 residues. Written as DNA, the CDR3 is TGTGCCAGCAGCCCGTTCCCTAGCGGGGGGAAGAGCTCCTACGAGCAGTACTTC. Translation: CASSPFPSGGKSSYEQYF.

This clonotype was seen only a few times. J is TRBJ2-3 and V is TRBV5-6; the match to TRBD1 covers 9 bases. Germline V gene sequence: CDR1 SGHDT, CDR2 YYEEEE. After removal of 2 bases from V and 4 bases from J, the junction contained 5 bases not matched to a gene. The CDR3 has 15 amino acids. CDR3 loop: CASSFGDRASDTQYF. CDR3 DNA sequence: TGTGCCAGCAGCTTTGGGGACAGGGCGTCAGATACGCAGTATTTT.

Concerning this clonotype itself: The CDR3 does not close with the conserved phenylalanine or tryptophan, likely indicating a read error. This CDR3 reads CASSPQETQYL. In nucleotides, the CDR3 is TGTGCCAGCAGTCCACAAGAGACCCAGTACTTA. The chain joins TRBV6-6 to TRBJ2-5; D gene ambiguous. The V end was cut by 5 bases, the J end by 2 bases, with 3 bases between. Germline V gene lookup returns CDR1 MNHNY and CDR2 SVGAGI (reference sequence). The CDR3 extends over 11 amino acids.

The genes are TRBV28 and TRBJ1-6, with D maybe TRBD1 (5 bases). The CDR3 totals 16 residues. The V end was cut by 7 bases, the J end by 0 bases, with 13 bases between. The germline CDR1 and CDR2 sequences are MDHEN and SYDVKM. DNA for the CDR3: TGTGCCAGCAAAATAGGAGGGGACTCCTATAATTCACCCCTCCACTTT. As protein: CASKIGGDSYNSPLHF. Full variable domain (outside the CDR3, taken from reference TRBV28 and TRBJ1-6): DVKVTQSSRYLVKRTGEKVFLECVQDMDHENMFWYRQDPGLGLRLIYFSYDVKMKEKGDIPEGYSVSREKKERFSLILESASTNQTSMYLCASKIGGDSYNSPLHFGNGTRLTVT.

The chain couples TRBV4-2 to TRBJ2-1; the match to TRBD2 covers 8 bases. V shed 0 bases, J shed 5 bases, and the junction held 6 bases outside the gene matches. Germline assignment: CDR1 LGHNA and CDR2 YNFKEQ. The CDR3 has 16 amino acids. DNA for the CDR3: TGTGCCAGCAGCCAAGATGCTCGGACTAGCAACAATGAGCAGTTCTTC. It specifies CASSQDARTSNNEQFF.

This clonotype was detected ten times or more. The V call is TRBV5-1, the J call TRBJ2-1; 7 nucleotides agree with TRBD2. CDR3 length: 15 residues. Trimming removed 5 bases from V and 5 bases from J; junction bases left unmatched: 10. The V gene's germline CDR1 is SGHRS and CDR2 YFSETQ. CDR3 amino acids: CASSPRDYNHNEQFF. For the CDR3, the DNA is TGCGCCAGCAGTCCCCGGGACTATAACCACAATGAGCAGTTCTTC.

This clonotype was detected ten times or more. The genes are TRBV7-2 and TRBJ2-7, with D perhaps matching TRBD1 (5 bases). The V gene's germline CDR1 is SGHTA and CDR2 FQGNSA. CDR3 length: 13 amino acids. Trimming cost V 3 bases and J 9 bases, with 15 bases left between them. The CDR3 spells CASSLTETLGQYF. Written as DNA, the CDR3 is TGTGCCAGCAGCTTGACAGAGACCTTAGGGCAGTACTTC. Supplemented by reference TRBV7-2 and TRBJ2-7, the full variable domain reads GAGVSQSPSNKVTEKGKDVELRCDPISGHTALYWYRQSLGQGLEFLIYFQGNSAPDKSGLPSDRFSAERTGGSVSTLTIQRTQQEDSAVYLCASSLTETLGQYFGPGTRLTVT.